This T cell receptor (beta chain) stems from a study of shared clonotypes between healthy human individuals. Assay used: immunoSEQ multiplex PCR; TCRdb lists only in-frame clones, some missing. The table lists over 2 million clones, 92% of them singletons. Germline V gene lookup returns CDR1 SGDLS and CDR2 YYNGEE. V lost 0 bases, J lost 4 bases, and 5 bases stayed unmatched. The CDR3 contains 16 residues. Points from the study as a whole: Rarefaction demonstrated incomplete sorted-subset sequencing despite large depth. Blood was the only sampled material, and tissue repertoires likely differ.

This clone was detected once. The antigen is undetermined. The chain combines TRBV9 with TRBJ2-1; TRBD2 aligns across 9 bases. Material: naive CD4+ T cells from PBMCs. Described subset: CD45RA+ positively selected. This TCR came from a man between 18 and 29 years old in good health. Some clones in this sample may be carry-over from other donors' samples. CDR3 in DNA: TGTGCCAGCAGCGTAGTGTACCTAGCGGGATACAATGAGCAGTTCTTC. Amino acids: CASSVVYLAGYNEQFF.